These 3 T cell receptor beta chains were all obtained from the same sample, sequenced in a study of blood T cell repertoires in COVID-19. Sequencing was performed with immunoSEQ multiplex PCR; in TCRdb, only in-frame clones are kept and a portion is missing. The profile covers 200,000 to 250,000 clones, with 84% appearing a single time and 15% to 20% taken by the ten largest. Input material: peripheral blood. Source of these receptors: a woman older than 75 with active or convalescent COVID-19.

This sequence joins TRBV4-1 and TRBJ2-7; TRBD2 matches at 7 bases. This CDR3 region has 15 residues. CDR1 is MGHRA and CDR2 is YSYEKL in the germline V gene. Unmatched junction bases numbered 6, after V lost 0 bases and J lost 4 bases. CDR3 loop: CASSQEEAGIYEQYF. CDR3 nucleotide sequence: TGCGCCAGCAGCCAAGAGGAAGCGGGAATTTACGAGCAGTACTTC.

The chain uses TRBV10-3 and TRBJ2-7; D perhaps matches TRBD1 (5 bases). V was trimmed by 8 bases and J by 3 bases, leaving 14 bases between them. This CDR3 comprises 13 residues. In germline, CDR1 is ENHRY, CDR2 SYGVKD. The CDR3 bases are TGTGCCATCTCTCCCGACAGAAACTACGAGCAGTACTTC. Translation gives CAISPDRNYEQYF.

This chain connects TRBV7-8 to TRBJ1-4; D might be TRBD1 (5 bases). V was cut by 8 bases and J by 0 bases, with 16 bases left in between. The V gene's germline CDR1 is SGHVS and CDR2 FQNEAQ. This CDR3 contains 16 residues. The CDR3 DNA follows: TGTGCCAGCGGTCCTAGGGGAACTGCAACTAATGAAAAACTGTTTTTT. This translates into CASGPRGTATNEKLFF. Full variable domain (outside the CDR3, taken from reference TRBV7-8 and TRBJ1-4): GAGVSQSPRYKVAKRGQDVALRCDPISGHVSLFWYQQALGQGPEFLTYFQNEAQLDKSGLPSDRFFAERPEGSVSTLKIQRTQQEDSAVYLCASGPRGTATNEKLFFGSGTQLSVL.